Listed here are 10 T cell receptor beta chains from one sample, sequenced in a study of cytomegalovirus exposure and HLA in healthy donors. PCR involved 60 Vbeta and 13 Jbeta primers. The assay was immunoSEQ multiplex PCR, and TCRdb's table has in-frame clones only and misses some. The table shows 110,000 to 150,000 clones, with around 85% occurring only once. The sequenced sample was PBMCs. These receptors were collected from a female donor in good health and CMV-seronegative.

A remark on this clone: This CDR3 is missing its conserved last phenylalanine or tryptophan, likely due to a read error. Here the CDR3 DNA reads TGCGCCAGCAGCGCTTACGGGTCTAATGAAAAACTGTTTGTT. Protein sequence: CASSAYGSNEKLFV. The J gene is TRBJ1-4, the V gene TRBV4-1; no reliable D call. V lost 5 bases to trimming and J lost 3 bases, with 10 bases between them. The V gene's germline CDR1 is MGHRA and CDR2 YSYEKL. The CDR3 runs to 14 residues.

V is TRBV28 and J is TRBJ2-1, with D possibly being TRBD2 (5 bases). With 4 bases removed from V and 3 bases from J, the gap between germline ends came to 13 bases. The V gene's germline CDR1 is MDHEN and CDR2 SYDVKM. The CDR3 sequence is 15 residues long. This chain's CDR3 is CASSSRGSGYNEQFF. CDR3 in DNA: TGTGCCAGCAGTTCCCGTGGAAGCGGCTACAATGAGCAGTTCTTC.

This clone was counted a single time. The rearrangement links TRBV19 to TRBJ2-3; the D is unclear. V dropped 3 bases and J dropped 2 bases, with 9 bases sitting between them. Germline V gives CDR1 LNHDA, CDR2 SQIVND (reference sequence). The CDR3 loop spans 14 amino acids. The CDR3 DNA is TGTGCCAGTAGTATTACTTTTCTCACAGATACGCAGTATTTT. Translation: CASSITFLTDTQYF. Based on the CDR3 plus reference TRBV19 and TRBJ2-3, the full variable domain is DGGITQSPKYLFRKEGQNVTLSCEQNLNHDAMYWYRQDPGQGLRLIYYSQIVNDFQKGDIAEGYSVSREKKESFPLTVTSAQKNPTAFYLCASSITFLTDTQYFGPGTRLTVL.

The J gene is TRBJ2-7, the V gene TRBV30; D unresolved. Germline V gives CDR1 GTSNPN, CDR2 SVGIG (reference sequence). The CDR3 runs 15 residues. V was shortened by 3 bases and J by 1 base, with 16 bases between the two germline ends. CDR3 in amino acids: CAWSRLKPLSYEQYF. CDR3 coding DNA: TGTGCCTGGAGCAGGCTGAAACCGCTATCCTACGAGCAGTACTTC.

This clone was counted between two and nine times. This chain uses TRBV7-9 with TRBJ2-2; D is ambiguous. V lost 0 bases and J 5 bases, leaving 10 bases between the germline ends. This CDR3 is built from 15 residues. Germline loops: CDR1 SEHNR, CDR2 FQNEAQ (reference sequence). CDR3 loop: CASSLAPTPTGELFF. The CDR3 DNA sequence: TGTGCCAGCAGCTTAGCCCCAACACCGACCGGGGAGCTGTTTTTT.

CDR3 in DNA: TGTGCCAGCTCAGAAACTAGCGGGAGCTCCTACGAGCAGTACTTC. It codes for CASSETSGSSYEQYF. The V gene is TRBV18, the J gene TRBJ2-7, with 11 bases identical to TRBD2. CDR1 is KGHSH, CDR2 LQKENI, per germline. The J segment lost 0 bases and the V segment lost 5 bases, leaving 3 bases of the junction unmatched. The CDR3 extends over 15 amino acids.

The genes are TRBV7-6 and TRBJ1-1, with D possibly being TRBD1 (6 bases). In germline, CDR1 is SGHVS, CDR2 FNYEAQ. V shed 1 base and J shed 6 bases, with 18 bases lying between them. CDR3 length: 16 residues. CDR3 coding DNA: TGTGCCAGCAGCTTAGAACGGTCCTTGAGGGGGTCTGAAGCTTTCTTT. Protein product: CASSLERSLRGSEAFF.

The V and J genes are TRBV5-5 and TRBJ2-7; 9 bases fit TRBD2. Per germline, CDR1 SGHKS and CDR2 YYEKEE (reference sequence). This CDR3 contains 16 residues. V dropped 4 bases and J dropped 5; count of bases not matched to a gene: 13. CDR3 protein: CASSTITGAGGNEQYF. The CDR3 coding sequence is TGTGCCAGCAGCACCATCACCGGAGCGGGAGGTAACGAGCAGTACTTC.

The genes are TRBV9 and TRBJ1-4, with no clear D. Germline CDR1 SGDLS, CDR2 YYNGEE. This CDR3 region has 14 residues. Trimming pared 8 bases from V and 5 bases from J, leaving 16 bases between. DNA of the CDR3: TGTGCCAGTGGAGAGAATCCGAAAAATGAAAAACTGTTTTTT. Protein sequence: CASGENPKNEKLFF.

This clone has more than one count but fewer than ten. The chain employs TRBV28 and TRBJ2-7; D unclear. V was clipped by 5 bases and J by 0 bases, with 14 bases between them. The CDR3 sequence is 15 residues long. CDR1 MDHEN and CDR2 SYDVKM come from the germline V gene. The CDR3, as DNA: TGTGCCAGCAGTCCCCCGAGCGCAATCTCCTACGAGCAGTACTTC. This translates into CASSPPSAISYEQYF.